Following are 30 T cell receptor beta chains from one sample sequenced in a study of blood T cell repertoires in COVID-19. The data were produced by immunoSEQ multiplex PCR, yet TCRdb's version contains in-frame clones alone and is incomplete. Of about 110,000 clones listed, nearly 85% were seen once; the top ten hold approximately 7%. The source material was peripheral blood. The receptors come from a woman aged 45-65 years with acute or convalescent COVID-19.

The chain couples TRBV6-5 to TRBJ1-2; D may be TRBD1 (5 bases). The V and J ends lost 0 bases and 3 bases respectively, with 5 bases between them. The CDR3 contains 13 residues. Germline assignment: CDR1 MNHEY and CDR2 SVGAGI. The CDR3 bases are TGTGCCAGCAGTTACTCAGGGGACTATGGCTACACCTTC. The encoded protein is CASSYSGDYGYTF.

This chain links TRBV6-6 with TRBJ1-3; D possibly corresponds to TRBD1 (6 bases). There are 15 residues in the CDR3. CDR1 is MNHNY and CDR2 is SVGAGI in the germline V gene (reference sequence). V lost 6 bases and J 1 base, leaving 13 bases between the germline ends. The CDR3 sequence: CASSQTQGSGNTIYF. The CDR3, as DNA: TGTGCCAGCAGCCAAACCCAGGGGTCTGGAAACACCATATATTTT.

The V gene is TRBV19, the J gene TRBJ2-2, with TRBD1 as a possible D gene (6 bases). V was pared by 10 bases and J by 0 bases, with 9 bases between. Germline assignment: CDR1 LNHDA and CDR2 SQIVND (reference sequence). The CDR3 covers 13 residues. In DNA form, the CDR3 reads TGTGCCACCCACAGGGCGAACACCGGGGAGCTGTTTTTT. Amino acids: CATHRANTGELFF.

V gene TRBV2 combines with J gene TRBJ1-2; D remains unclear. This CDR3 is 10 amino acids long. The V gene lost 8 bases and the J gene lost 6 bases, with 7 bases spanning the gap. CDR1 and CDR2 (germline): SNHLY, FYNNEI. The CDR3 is CASGNNGYTF. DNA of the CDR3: TGTGCCAGCGGCAATAATGGCTACACCTTC.

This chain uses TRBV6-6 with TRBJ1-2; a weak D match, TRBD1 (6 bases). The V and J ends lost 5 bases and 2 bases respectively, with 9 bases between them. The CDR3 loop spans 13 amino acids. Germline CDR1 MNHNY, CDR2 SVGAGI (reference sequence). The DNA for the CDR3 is TGTGCCAGCAGTCCCACAGGGAACTATGGCTACACCTTC. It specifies CASSPTGNYGYTF.

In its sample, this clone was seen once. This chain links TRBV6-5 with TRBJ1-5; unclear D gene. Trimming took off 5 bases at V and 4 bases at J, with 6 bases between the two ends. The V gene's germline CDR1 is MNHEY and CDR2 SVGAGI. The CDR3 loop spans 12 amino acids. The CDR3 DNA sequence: TGTGCCAGCAGTCCCCCTAATCAGCCCCAGCATTTT. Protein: CASSPPNQPQHF.

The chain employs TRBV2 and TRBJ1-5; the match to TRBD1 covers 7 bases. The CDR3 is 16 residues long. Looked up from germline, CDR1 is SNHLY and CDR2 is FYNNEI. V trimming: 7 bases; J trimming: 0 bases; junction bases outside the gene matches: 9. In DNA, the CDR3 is TGTGCCAGCAATCGGGACAGACTAAATAGCAATCAGCCCCAGCATTTT. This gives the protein CASNRDRLNSNQPQHF.

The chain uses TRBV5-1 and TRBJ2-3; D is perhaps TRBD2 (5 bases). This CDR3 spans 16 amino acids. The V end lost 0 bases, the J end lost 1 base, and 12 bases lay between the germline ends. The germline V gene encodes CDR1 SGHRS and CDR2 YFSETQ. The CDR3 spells CASSLGRGGGTDTQYF. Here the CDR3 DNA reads TGCGCCAGCAGCTTGGGCCGGGGTGGAGGCACAGATACGCAGTATTTT. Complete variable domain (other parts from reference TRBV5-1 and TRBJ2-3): KAGVTQTPRYLIKTRGQQVTLSCSPISGHRSVSWYQQTPGQGLQFLFEYFSETQRNKGNFPGRFSGRQFSNSRSEMNVSTLELGDSALYLCASSLGRGGGTDTQYFGPGTRLTVL.

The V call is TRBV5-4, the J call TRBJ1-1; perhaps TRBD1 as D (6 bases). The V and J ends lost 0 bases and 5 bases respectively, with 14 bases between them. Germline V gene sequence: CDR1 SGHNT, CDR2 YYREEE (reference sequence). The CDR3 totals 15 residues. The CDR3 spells CASSLAPGVRTEAFF. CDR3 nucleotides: TGTGCCAGCAGCTTGGCGCCAGGGGTAAGGACTGAAGCTTTCTTT.

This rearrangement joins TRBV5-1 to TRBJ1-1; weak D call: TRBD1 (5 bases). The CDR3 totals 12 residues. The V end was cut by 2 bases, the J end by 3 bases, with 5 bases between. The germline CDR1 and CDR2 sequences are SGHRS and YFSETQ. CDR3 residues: CASSLGDTEAFF. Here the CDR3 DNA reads TGCGCCAGCAGCTTAGGGGACACTGAAGCTTTCTTT.

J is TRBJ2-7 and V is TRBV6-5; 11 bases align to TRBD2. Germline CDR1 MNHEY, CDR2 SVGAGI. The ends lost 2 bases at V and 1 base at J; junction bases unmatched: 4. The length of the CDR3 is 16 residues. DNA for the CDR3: TGTGCCAGCAGTTACATTCTAGCGGGGGGTTCCTACGAGCAGTACTTC. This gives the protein CASSYILAGGSYEQYF.

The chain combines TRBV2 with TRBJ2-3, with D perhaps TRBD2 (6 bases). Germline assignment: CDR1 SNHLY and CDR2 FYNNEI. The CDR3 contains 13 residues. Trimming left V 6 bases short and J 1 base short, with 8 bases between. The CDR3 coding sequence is TGTGCCAGCAGCCTAGCGCGCACAGATACGCAGTATTTT. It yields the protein CASSLARTDTQYF.

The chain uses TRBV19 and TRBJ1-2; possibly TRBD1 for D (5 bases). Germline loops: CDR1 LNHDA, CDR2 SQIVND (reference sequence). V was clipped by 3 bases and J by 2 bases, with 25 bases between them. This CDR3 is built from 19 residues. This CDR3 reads CASSMAGGRKDPLNYGYTF. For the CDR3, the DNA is TGTGCCAGTAGTATGGCGGGGGGTCGAAAGGATCCCCTAAACTATGGCTACACCTTC.

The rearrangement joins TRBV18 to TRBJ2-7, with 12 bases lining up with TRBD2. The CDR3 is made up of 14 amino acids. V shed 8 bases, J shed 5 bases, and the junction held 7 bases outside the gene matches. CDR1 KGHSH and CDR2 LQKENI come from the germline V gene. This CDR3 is CASRRTSGVNEQYF. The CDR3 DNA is TGTGCCAGCCGTCGGACTAGCGGGGTAAACGAGCAGTACTTC. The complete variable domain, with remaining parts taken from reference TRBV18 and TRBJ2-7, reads NAGVMQNPRHLVRRRGQEARLRCSPMKGHSHVYWYRQLPEEGLKFMVYLQKENIIDESGMPKERFSAEFPKEGPSILRIQQVVRGDSAAYFCASRRTSGVNEQYFGPGTRLTVT.

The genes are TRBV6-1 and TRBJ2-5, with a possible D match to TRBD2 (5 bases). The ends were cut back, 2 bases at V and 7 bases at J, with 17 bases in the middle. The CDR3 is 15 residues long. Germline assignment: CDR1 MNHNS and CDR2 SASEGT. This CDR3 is CASSESGRAGGTQYF. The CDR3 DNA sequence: TGTGCCAGCAGTGAATCAGGACGGGCAGGAGGGACCCAGTACTTC.

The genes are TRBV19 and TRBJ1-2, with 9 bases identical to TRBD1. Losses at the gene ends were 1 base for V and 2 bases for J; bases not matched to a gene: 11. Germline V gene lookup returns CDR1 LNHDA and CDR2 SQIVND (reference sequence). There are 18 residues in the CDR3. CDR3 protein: CASSIGRDRVNFNYGYTF. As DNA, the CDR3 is TGTGCCAGTAGTATAGGCCGGGACAGGGTGAATTTCAACTATGGCTACACCTTC. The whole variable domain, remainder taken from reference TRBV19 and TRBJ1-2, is DGGITQSPKYLFRKEGQNVTLSCEQNLNHDAMYWYRQDPGQGLRLIYYSQIVNDFQKGDIAEGYSVSREKKESFPLTVTSAQKNPTAFYLCASSIGRDRVNFNYGYTFGSGTRLTVV.

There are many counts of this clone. The CDR3 is CASNLGTGGSYEQYF. The CDR3, as DNA: TGTGCCAGCAACCTCGGGACAGGGGGCTCCTACGAGCAGTACTTC. The chain has TRBV28 and TRBJ2-7, with 11 bases that match TRBD1. Germline V lookup: CDR1 MDHEN, CDR2 SYDVKM. There are 15 residues in the CDR3. The trim removed 7 bases at V and 0 bases at J, leaving 5 bases unmatched.

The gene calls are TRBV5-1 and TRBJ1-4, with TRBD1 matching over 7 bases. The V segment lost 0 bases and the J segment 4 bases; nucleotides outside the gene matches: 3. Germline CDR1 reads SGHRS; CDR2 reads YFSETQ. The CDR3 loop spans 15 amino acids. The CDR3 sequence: CASSLGQGYNEKLFF. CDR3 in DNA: TGCGCCAGCAGCTTGGGACAGGGATATAATGAAAAACTGTTTTTT.

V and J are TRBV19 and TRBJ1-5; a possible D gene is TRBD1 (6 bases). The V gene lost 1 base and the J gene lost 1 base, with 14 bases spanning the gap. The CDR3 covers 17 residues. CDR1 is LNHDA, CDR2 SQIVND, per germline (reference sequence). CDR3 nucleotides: TGTGCCAGTAGTATAGTTGGGGGCGGATGGAGCAATCAGCCCCAGCATTTT. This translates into CASSIVGGGWSNQPQHF.

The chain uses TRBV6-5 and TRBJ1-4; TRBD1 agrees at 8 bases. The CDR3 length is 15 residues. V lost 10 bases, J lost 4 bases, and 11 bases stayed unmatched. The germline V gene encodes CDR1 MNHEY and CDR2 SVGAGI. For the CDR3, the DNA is TGTGCCAACAGACAACAGGGGGGGGGTAATGAAAAACTGTTTTTT. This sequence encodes CANRQQGGGNEKLFF.

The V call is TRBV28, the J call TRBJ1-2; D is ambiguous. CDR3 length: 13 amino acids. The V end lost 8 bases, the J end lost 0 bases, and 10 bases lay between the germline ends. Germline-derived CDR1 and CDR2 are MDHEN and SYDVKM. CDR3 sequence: CASGNAPNYGYTF. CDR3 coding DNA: TGTGCCAGCGGCAACGCACCTAACTATGGCTACACCTTC.

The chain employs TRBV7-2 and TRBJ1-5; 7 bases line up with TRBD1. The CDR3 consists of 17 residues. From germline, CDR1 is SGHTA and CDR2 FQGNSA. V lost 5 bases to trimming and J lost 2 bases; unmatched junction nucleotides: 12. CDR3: CASSQWDSRLGNQPQHF. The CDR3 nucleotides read TGTGCCAGCAGCCAATGGGACAGTAGGCTTGGCAATCAGCCCCAGCATTTT.

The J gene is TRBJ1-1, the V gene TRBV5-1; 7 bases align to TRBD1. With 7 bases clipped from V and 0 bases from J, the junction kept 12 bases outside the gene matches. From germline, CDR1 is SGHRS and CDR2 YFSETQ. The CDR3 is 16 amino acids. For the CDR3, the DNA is TGCGCCAGCCACAGACAGGGTGGGGTTATGAACACTGAAGCTTTCTTT. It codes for CASHRQGGVMNTEAFF.

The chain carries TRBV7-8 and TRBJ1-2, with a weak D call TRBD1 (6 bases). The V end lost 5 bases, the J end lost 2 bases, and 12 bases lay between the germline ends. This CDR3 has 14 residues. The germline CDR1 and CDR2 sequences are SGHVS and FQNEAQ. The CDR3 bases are TGTGCCAGCAGCCGCTCAGGACAGAACTATGGCTACACCTTC. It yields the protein CASSRSGQNYGYTF.

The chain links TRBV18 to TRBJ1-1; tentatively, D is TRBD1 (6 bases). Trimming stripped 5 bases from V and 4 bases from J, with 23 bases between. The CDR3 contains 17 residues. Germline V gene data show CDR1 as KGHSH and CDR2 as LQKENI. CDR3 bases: TGTGCCAGCTCAACGGGTCGGGTCAGGGGTTCAGGCACTGAAGCTTTCTTT. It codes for CASSTGRVRGSGTEAFF.

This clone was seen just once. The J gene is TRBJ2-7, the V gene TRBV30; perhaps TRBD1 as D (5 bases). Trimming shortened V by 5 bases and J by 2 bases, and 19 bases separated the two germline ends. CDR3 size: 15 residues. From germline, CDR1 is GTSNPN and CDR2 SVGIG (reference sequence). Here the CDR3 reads CAWQRGPGPTYEQYF. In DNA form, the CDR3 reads TGTGCCTGGCAAAGGGGCCCTGGGCCCACCTACGAGCAGTACTTC. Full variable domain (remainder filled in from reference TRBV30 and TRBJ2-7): SQTIHQWPATLVQPVGSPLSLECTVEGTSNPNLYWYRQAAGRGLQLLFYSVGIGQISSEVPQNLSASRPQDRQFILSSKKLLLSDSGFYLCAWQRGPGPTYEQYFGPGTRLTVT.

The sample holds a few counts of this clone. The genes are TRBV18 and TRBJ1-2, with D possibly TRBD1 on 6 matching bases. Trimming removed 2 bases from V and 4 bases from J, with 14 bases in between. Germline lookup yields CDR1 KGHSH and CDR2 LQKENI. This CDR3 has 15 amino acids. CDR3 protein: CASSPSRDTSYGYTF. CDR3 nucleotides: TGTGCCAGCTCACCATCCCGGGACACCTCCTATGGCTACACCTTC.

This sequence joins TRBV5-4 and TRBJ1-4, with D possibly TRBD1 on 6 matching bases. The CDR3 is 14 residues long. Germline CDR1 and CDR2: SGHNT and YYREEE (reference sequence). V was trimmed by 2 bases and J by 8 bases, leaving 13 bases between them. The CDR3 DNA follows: TGTGCCAGCAGCTTACAGGGTGTTCGGGAAAAACTGTTTTTT. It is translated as CASSLQGVREKLFF.

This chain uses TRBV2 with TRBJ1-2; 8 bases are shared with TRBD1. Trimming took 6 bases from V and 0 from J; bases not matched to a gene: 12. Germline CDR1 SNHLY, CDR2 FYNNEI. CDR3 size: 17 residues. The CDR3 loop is CASRPYPDRASNYGYTF. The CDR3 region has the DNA TGTGCCAGCAGACCATATCCGGACAGGGCCTCTAACTATGGCTACACCTTC.

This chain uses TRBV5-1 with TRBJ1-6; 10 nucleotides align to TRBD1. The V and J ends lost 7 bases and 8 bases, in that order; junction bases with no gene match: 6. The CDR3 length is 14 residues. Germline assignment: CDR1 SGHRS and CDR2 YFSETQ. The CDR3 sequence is CASHSGTGDSPLHF. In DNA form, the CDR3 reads TGCGCCAGCCATTCCGGGACAGGGGATTCACCCCTCCACTTT.